One T cell receptor beta chain is described in this entry. Its recognized antigen is unknown. No much larger clonotype is one base removed from it; base qualities were not supplied. This sample was included in a study of OX40 agonist ivuxolimab in advanced cancers. With respect to the entire study: Ivuxolimab, which targeted the costimulatory receptor OX40 (CD134), was an agonistic, fully human IgG2 monoclonal antibody. Intravenous ivuxolimab was administered to patients every 2 weeks at six dose levels: 0.01, 0.1, 0.3, 1.5, 3 and 10 mg/kg. Of the approximately 53 patients in dose escalation, 19 had hepatocellular carcinoma, roughly 15 had melanoma, 9 had renal cell carcinoma and 9 had head and neck cancer. In the dose-escalation cohort, 65% to 90% of patients were male, and the mean age was around 60 years, with a range of roughly 20 to 80. Patients were allowed to have had prior anti-PD-1, anti-PD-L1 or anti-CTLA-4 therapy, and approximately 37% of the dose-escalation patients had been treated with checkpoint inhibitors. Partial responses occurred in three dose-escalation patients: two with cutaneous melanoma and one with hepatocellular carcinoma. Peripheral TCRbeta sequencing aimed to test whether ivuxolimab altered TCR sequence diversity and caused clonal T-cell expansion. The paper reports the monotherapy dose-escalation portion (N ≈ 50 patients) of the phase I ivuxolimab trial.

Genomic DNA was isolated from the sorted cells so that the TCRbeta CDR3 region could be sequenced. TCRbeta CDR3 regions were sequenced using the immunoSEQ Assay. TCRdb retrieved this table from immuneACCESS and kept in-frame rearrangements only. Not all clones are present; in checked studies, unresolved V genes account for under half, and no reason is known for the remainder. For this sample there are about 26,000 clones; about four fifths appear just once. In total, the top ten clones hold 25% of the sample. Taken from cysteine to phenylalanine, the CDR3 has 11 residues. The read is trimmed to its CDR3 DNA, 33 bases read in frame from base 1. As encoded in the germline V gene, CDR1 is SGHAT while CDR2 is FQNNGV. The junction shows trimming of 4 bases on V and 8 bases on J, plus 6 bases between the germline ends. The trial excluded patients who had a history of autoimmune disease or who were on systemic immunosuppression. Peripheral blood for TCR sequencing was collected from all dose cohorts at baseline, on cycle 4 day 1, and on cycle 7 day 1. The samples were drawn from a first-in-human, open-label, multicenter phase I dose-escalation trial of ivuxolimab. Adults with locally advanced or metastatic melanoma, renal cell, hepatocellular, or head and neck squamous cell carcinoma were enrolled in the trial. Before TCR sequencing, CD4+ T cells and CD8+ T cells were sorted from peripheral blood as separate populations.

General findings and caveats noted by the study authors: In partial responders in the 0.1-3.0 mg/kg groups, normalized peripheral clonal expansion was found to be among the lowest, especially among CD8+ T cells. Antigen specificity was not determined for the clonally expanded peripheral T cells. Low levels of normalized T-cell clonal expansion were also shown by some nonresponding patients. On average, CD8+ T cells showed more expanded clones than CD4+ T cells after ivuxolimab. At doses of 0.1 to 3.0 mg/kg, clonal expansion of both CD4+ and CD8+ blood T cells was observed from baseline to week 6.

This clonotype was obtained from an adult with an advanced solid tumor such as melanoma, head and neck, liver or kidney cancer. Specimen: CD4+ or CD8+ T cells sorted from blood, collected in a trial of the OX40 agonist ivuxolimab. The rearranged chain carries TRBV11-2 and TRBJ2-1, with the D gene call left open. The nucleotide sequence is given as TGTGCCAGCAGCTCCTATTATGAGCAGTTCTTC. It codes for CASSSYYEQFF. Beyond the CDR3, the reference TRBV11-2 and TRBJ2-1 genes provide the residues; the full variable domain reads: EAGVAQSPRYKIIEKRQSVAFWCNPISGHATLYWYQQILGQGPKLLIQFQNNGVVDDSQLPKDRFSAERLKGVDSTLKIQPAKLEDSAVYLCASSSYYEQFFGPGTRLTVL.